Described below is a single T cell receptor (beta chain) sequence and its context. The antigen it binds to is not known. The sample holds no much larger clone one base away, and base qualities are not on file. The data are from a study of blood T cell repertoires in COVID-19 (TCRdb year 2020). In the study overall: Samples from collaborators originated in the United States, Italy and Spain and spanned both the acute and convalescent phases of COVID-19. The material from the prospective study consisted of cDNA or gDNA derived from T cells, B-cell-depleted T cells, or PBMCs. Deeply sampled blood TCRbeta repertoires from subjects exposed to, actively infected with, or recovered from COVID-19 were included in the dataset. The repertoires were released in a freely available public database meant as a resource for research on the immune response to SARS-CoV-2. The samples were drawn from the first 160 participants of the ongoing ImmuneRACE study and from over a thousand subjects provided by 6 global collaborators. Sample metadata almost always included a de-identified subject ID, COVID-19 status, age in years and sex. Where available, HLA class I and class II types were taken from metadata supplied by the sample provider and were not determined by assay-based typing.

The immunoSEQ Assay, a bias-controlled multiplex PCR, was used to amplify TCRbeta CDR3 regions from genomic DNA. In the source study's methods: Nucleated cell counts per sample were estimated from amplification of reference gene primers within the assay. To quantify the absolute abundance of each unique TCRbeta CDR3 rearrangement, sequence reads were collapsed and filtered. For each sample, productive Simpson clonality was calculated as the square root of Simpson's diversity index over productive rearrangements. TCRdb retrieved this table from immuneACCESS and kept in-frame rearrangements only. Not all clones are present; in checked studies, unresolved V genes account for under half, and no reason is known for the remainder. V, J and clone size reflect that table, while D and trimming were determined from the DNA. The sample table records 150,000 to 170,000 clones; approximately 80% of these occur just once. About 12% of the sample belongs to the ten largest clones.

At one collaborating source in Seattle, patients were enrolled during active infection and were followed longitudinally through the course of disease. Whole blood was collected in K2EDTA tubes by collaborating institutions according to the institutions' own protocols. Collaborator samples were shipped for TCRbeta analysis as frozen whole blood, isolated PBMCs, or DNA extracted from either sample type. CDR1 and CDR2 were assigned from the germline V gene as ENHRY and SYGVKD. There are 18 amino acids in the CDR3, from cysteine to phenylalanine inclusive. Only the CDR3 part of the read is kept: 54 bases, read in frame from the first base. Compared with germline, V lacks 5 bases and J lacks 0 bases; bases without a gene match: 9. Study-wide conclusions, independent of this receptor: The amount of clinical and demographic metadata varied by source and participant and was provided uncurated.

The sample taken for sequencing was peripheral blood. The sequence links TRBV10-3 to TRBJ2-3, and TRBD2 aligns with 12 junction nucleotides. This receptor was identified in a woman aged 55-69 years with COVID-19, enrolled during active disease. The DNA sequence follows: TGTGCCATCAGTAAGAGCGGGACTAGCGGGTTGAGCACAGATACGCAGTATTTT. The encoded protein is CAISKSGTSGLSTDTQYF.